The 19 T cell receptor beta chains below all came from one sample that was sequenced in a study of T cell repertoires in cytomegalovirus infection. One entry per CDR3 protein, called by TCRdb with MiXCR from the reads. This table has about 230,000 distinct CDR3 sequences, under 25% appearing once. The specimen sequenced was CD8+ T cells from PBMCs. The receptors come from a human donor in good health (CMV status not recorded). Some clones in this sample may be carry-over from other donors' samples.

This clonotype was observed many times. The rearrangement uses TRBV12-3 or TRBV12-4 and TRBJ1-2; maybe TRBD1 (6 bases). This CDR3 comprises 15 residues. Trimming took off 2 bases at V and 4 bases at J, with 14 bases between the two ends. The chain's CDR3 is CASSLRTAHSYGYTF. CDR3 sequence (DNA): TGTGCCAGCAGTTTAAGGACAGCCCATAGCTATGGCTACACCTTC.

This clonotype was observed many times. The chain carries TRBV7-2 and TRBJ2-5; D gene uncertain. Trimming cost V 3 bases and J 3 bases, with 8 bases left between them. The CDR3 has 13 residues. Germline V gene sequence: CDR1 SGHTA, CDR2 FQGNSA. CDR3 nucleotides: TGTGCCAGCAGCTTGAACAAGAAAGAGACCCAGTACTTC. Translated: CASSLNKKETQYF.

In its sample, this clonotype was seen a few times. V and J are TRBV6-5 and TRBJ2-3; D is ambiguous. Per germline, CDR1 MNHEY and CDR2 SVGAGI. The CDR3 covers 14 residues. The V end was cut by 2 bases, the J end by 5 bases, with 11 bases between. The DNA of the CDR3 is TGTGCCAGCAGTTACACCCCCGCCGGAGATACGCAGTATTTT. Its protein product is CASSYTPAGDTQYF.

The chain joins TRBV19 to TRBJ1-1; D is unresolved. This CDR3 has 12 residues. The germline V gene has CDR1 LNHDA and CDR2 SQIVND (reference sequence). Trimming removed 7 bases from V and 5 bases from J, with 11 bases in between. Written as DNA, the CDR3 is TGTGCCAGTACCAACGGATGGACTGAAGCTTTCTTT. This translates into CASTNGWTEAFF.

There are a few counts of this clonotype. The V and J genes are TRBV2 and TRBJ1-1; 7 bases fit TRBD1. CDR3 length equals 14 residues. Germline lookup yields CDR1 SNHLY and CDR2 FYNNEI. V lost 7 bases, J lost 4 bases, and 9 bases stayed unmatched. The CDR3 DNA reads as TGTGCCAGCAAACAGGGGCAGGGGACCACTGAAGCTTTCTTT. It translates to CASKQGQGTTEAFF.

The J gene is TRBJ1-1, the V gene TRBV9; D gene ambiguous. Germline CDR1 SGDLS, CDR2 YYNGEE. The CDR3 extends over 14 amino acids. V lost 4 bases to trimming and J lost 7 bases, with 17 bases between them. The CDR3 loop reads CASSPVLGTGEAFF. In DNA form, the CDR3 reads TGTGCCAGCAGCCCCGTGCTGGGTACGGGTGAAGCTTTCTTT. Supplemented by reference TRBV9 and TRBJ1-1, the full variable domain reads DSGVTQTPKHLITATGQRVTLRCSPRSGDLSVYWYQQSLDQGLQFLIQYYNGEERAKGNILERFSAQQFPDLHSELNLSSLELGDSALYFCASSPVLGTGEAFFGQGTRLTVV.

This clonotype occurred a few times. The rearrangement uses TRBV28 and TRBJ2-2, with TRBD2 matching over 7 bases. The V segment lost 4 bases and the J segment 6 bases; nucleotides outside the gene matches: 8. The V gene's germline CDR1 is MDHEN and CDR2 SYDVKM. CDR3 size: 15 residues. CDR3 coding DNA: TGTGCCAGCAGTTGGATCGTCCGGGGGGCCGGGGAGCTGTTTTTT. Protein sequence: CASSWIVRGAGELFF. Based on the CDR3 plus reference TRBV28 and TRBJ2-2, the full variable domain is DVKVTQSSRYLVKRTGEKVFLECVQDMDHENMFWYRQDPGLGLRLIYFSYDVKMKEKGDIPEGYSVSREKKERFSLILESASTNQTSMYLCASSWIVRGAGELFFGEGSRLTVL.

The chain is built from TRBV20-1 and TRBJ2-4; D is uncertain. CDR3 length: 15 residues. V was clipped by 3 bases and J by 0 bases, with 12 bases between them. The germline gives CDR1 DFQATT, CDR2 SNEGSKA (reference sequence). This chain's CDR3 is CSARGSLGAKNIQYF. DNA of the CDR3: TGCAGTGCTAGGGGTTCCCTTGGAGCCAAAAACATTCAGTACTTC.

This clonotype was counted a few times. The V and J genes are TRBV3-1 and TRBJ2-2, with no clear D. Germline CDR1 and CDR2: LGHDT and YNNKEL (reference sequence). CDR3 length: 11 amino acids. Trimming cost V 2 bases and J 7 bases, with 2 bases left between them. The CDR3 bases are TGTGCCAGCAGCCAATTCGGGGAGCTGTTTTTT. Translation: CASSQFGELFF.

This clonotype occurred many times. This chain uses TRBV12-3 or TRBV12-4 with TRBJ2-3; 9 nucleotides match TRBD1. The ends lost 6 bases at V and 3 bases at J; junction bases unmatched: 7. The CDR3 covers 15 residues. The CDR3 nucleotides are TGTGCCAGCAGCCCCTCGGGACAGGGTACAGATACGCAGTATTTT. As protein: CASSPSGQGTDTQYF.

The V and J genes are TRBV2 and TRBJ2-3; tentatively, D is TRBD1 (6 bases). Between the trimmed V and J ends, which lost 3 bases and 5 bases, there was a span of 12 bases. Germline values: CDR1 SNHLY, CDR2 FYNNEI. This CDR3 is 14 amino acids long. The CDR3 is CASSDMTGQDTQYF. Here the CDR3 DNA reads TGTGCCAGCAGTGACATGACAGGCCAAGATACGCAGTATTTT.

This clonotype was observed at least ten times. V usage is TRBV11-2 and J usage is TRBJ2-3, with D possibly being TRBD1 (5 bases). The CDR3 extends over 17 amino acids. Germline lookup yields CDR1 SGHAT and CDR2 FQNNGV. Trimming took 5 bases from V and 2 from J, leaving 20 bases between them. The CDR3: CASSPLGLPSITDTQYF. CDR3 nucleotides: TGTGCCAGCAGCCCGTTGGGGCTACCAAGTATCACAGATACGCAGTATTTT.

The rearrangement uses TRBV4-1 and TRBJ2-3; the D gene is possibly TRBD2 (5 bases). V was trimmed by 1 base and J by 1 base, leaving 12 bases between them. Germline CDR1 and CDR2: MGHRA and YSYEKL. CDR3 size: 16 residues. CDR3 DNA: TGCGCCAGCAGCCAAGGGGCTAGCTACCGCACAGATACGCAGTATTTT. Protein product: CASSQGASYRTDTQYF.

This clonotype was seen a handful of times. This sequence joins TRBV2 and TRBJ2-2, with 9 bases fitting TRBD1. Per the germline V gene, CDR1 is SNHLY and CDR2 is FYNNEI. This CDR3 contains 18 residues. J was trimmed by 0 bases and V by 1 base; bases with no gene match: 6. The CDR3 coding sequence is TGTGCCAGCAGTGAAGGGGGGACAGGGACCGCGAACACCGGGGAGCTGTTTTTT. Translating gives CASSEGGTGTANTGELFF.

As to this clonotype: This clone may be a read error of a much larger clone one base away. The chain combines TRBV5-3 with TRBJ2-5; weak D call: TRBD1 (6 bases). TRBV5-3 is an ORF, with its function uncertain. With 8 bases removed from V and 3 bases from J, the gap between germline ends came to 23 bases. The CDR3 has 16 residues. CDR3: CASSLPGEGVEETQYF. CDR3 bases: TGTGCCAGCAGCCTCCCCGGCGAGGGGGTGGAAGAGACCCAGTACTTC.

The J gene is TRBJ2-3, the V gene TRBV7-2; 8 positions agree with TRBD2. The CDR3 contains 16 residues. After removal of 5 bases from V and 6 bases from J, the junction contained 13 bases not matched to a gene. Germline V gene sequence: CDR1 SGHTA, CDR2 FQGNSA. CDR3 DNA sequence: TGTGCCAGCAGCCCCGGGGGGGGGCTACCACAGGATACGCAGTATTTT. This translates into CASSPGGGLPQDTQYF.

This sequence joins TRBV10-3 and TRBJ2-7; D unclear. V shed 9 bases and J shed 3 bases, with 18 bases lying between them. This CDR3 is built from 14 residues. CDR1 and CDR2 (germline): ENHRY, SYGVKD. Here the CDR3 reads CAIKMDGHIYEQYF. CDR3 sequence (DNA): TGTGCCATTAAAATGGACGGGCACATCTACGAGCAGTACTTC.

The genes are TRBV6-2 or TRBV6-3 and TRBJ1-1; 8 bases are shared with TRBD1. V lost 8 bases to trimming and J lost 1 base; unmatched junction nucleotides: 6. The CDR3 is made up of 14 amino acids. Germline CDR1 and CDR2: MNHEY and SVGEGT. The CDR3 loop is CASWYTGGNTEAFF. In DNA form, the CDR3 reads TGTGCCAGCTGGTATACAGGGGGGAACACTGAAGCTTTCTTT.

J is TRBJ1-2 and V is TRBV5-4; TRBD1 agrees at 7 bases. Trimming removed 3 bases from V and 5 bases from J; junction bases left unmatched: 7. CDR3 length: 14 amino acids. Germline CDR1 reads SGHNT; CDR2 reads YYREEE (reference sequence). Written as DNA, the CDR3 is TGTGCCAGCAGCTCTACCGGGACAGCGTATGGCTACACCTTC. Protein product: CASSSTGTAYGYTF.